Following are 31 T cell receptor beta chains from one sample sequenced in a study of OX40 agonist ivuxolimab in advanced cancers. Sequencing was performed with immunoSEQ multiplex PCR; in TCRdb, only in-frame clones are kept and a portion is missing. Among 85,000 to 120,000 clones listed, over 75% were seen once. The sequencing used CD4+ or CD8+ T cells sorted from blood, collected in a trial of the OX40 agonist ivuxolimab. The receptors shown here come from an adult with an advanced solid tumor such as melanoma, head and neck, liver or kidney cancer.

This chain uses TRBV28 with TRBJ2-1; the match to TRBD1 covers 9 bases. CDR3 size: 16 residues. Looked up from germline, CDR1 is MDHEN and CDR2 is SYDVKM. J was trimmed by 7 bases and V by 4 bases; bases with no gene match: 11. The CDR3 DNA sequence: TGTGCCAGCAGTTCTCCGGGGAGACAGGGGGGAAATGAGCAGTTCTTC. It codes for CASSSPGRQGGNEQFF.

This clone has a single count. The chain combines TRBV7-6 with TRBJ1-5, with D perhaps matching TRBD1 (5 bases). Germline CDR1 is SGHVS and CDR2 is FNYEAQ. V was cut by 6 bases and J by 4 bases, with 10 bases left in between. CDR3 length equals 13 residues. CDR3 residues: CASSWDRNQPQHF. The DNA of the CDR3 is TGTGCCAGCAGTTGGGACCGAAATCAGCCCCAGCATTTT.

The chain joins TRBV6-4 to TRBJ1-5; D unresolved. V lost 0 bases, J lost 1 base, and 10 bases lay in between. CDR1 and CDR2 (germline): MRHNA, SNTAGT. The CDR3 has 16 residues. CDR3 bases: TGTGCCAGCAGTGACTCTGGGAGAGTCAGCAATCAGCCCCAGCATTTT. This sequence encodes CASSDSGRVSNQPQHF.

This clone came up once. The chain has TRBV5-1 and TRBJ1-1; unclear D gene. The CDR3 sequence is 14 residues long. V lost 5 bases and J lost 0, with 11 bases in between. In germline, CDR1 is SGHRS, CDR2 YFSETQ. The CDR3 DNA reads TGCGCCAGCAGATTAGACGGCTTGAACACTGAAGCTTTCTTT. Protein: CASRLDGLNTEAFF.

This chain connects TRBV19 to TRBJ2-1; 8 nucleotides line up with TRBD2. Trimming cost V 5 bases and J 12 bases; bases outside gene matches: 3. The CDR3 is made up of 11 amino acids. CDR1 is LNHDA, CDR2 SQIVND, per germline (reference sequence). The CDR3 region has the DNA TGTGCCAGTAGTCTTCGGGAGGGGCAGTTCTTC. Its protein product is CASSLREGQFF.

In this sample, this clone turned up once. J is TRBJ1-2 and V is TRBV19; 9 bases are shared with TRBD1. V shed 6 bases, J shed 3 bases, and the junction held 8 bases outside the gene matches. This CDR3 comprises 15 residues. Germline V CDR1 and CDR2: LNHDA, SQIVND (reference sequence). CDR3: CASSRPGQGDYGYTF. Written as DNA, the CDR3 is TGTGCCAGTAGCCGCCCGGGACAGGGAGACTATGGCTACACCTTC.

The V call is TRBV10-3, the J call TRBJ2-1; tentative D call: TRBD1 (6 bases). The germline V and J ends were trimmed by 0 bases and 2 bases, with 8 bases remaining between them. CDR1 is ENHRY, CDR2 SYGVKD, per germline. The CDR3 runs to 15 residues. DNA for the CDR3: TGTGCCATCAGTGAGTCAACAGGGACCTACAATGAGCAGTTCTTC. This translates into CAISESTGTYNEQFF.

In its sample, this clone was seen once. This chain links TRBV28 with TRBJ2-7, with D possibly TRBD1 on 5 matching bases. Per germline, CDR1 MDHEN and CDR2 SYDVKM. The CDR3 sequence is 17 residues long. Trimming removed 1 base at V and 5 bases at J, with 21 bases between. CDR3 bases: TGTGCCAGCAGTTTATACACCCGCCGGCAGGGAATCAACGAGCAGTACTTC. This encodes CASSLYTRRQGINEQYF.

The chain carries TRBV28 and TRBJ1-1; D may be TRBD1 (5 bases). The germline V gene has CDR1 MDHEN and CDR2 SYDVKM. V lost 7 bases and J lost 0, with 15 bases in between. This CDR3 is 15 amino acids long. The CDR3: CASTVDSALNTEAFF. The CDR3 DNA reads TGTGCCAGCACCGTAGACAGCGCTTTGAACACTGAAGCTTTCTTT.

This chain joins TRBV10-3 and TRBJ1-3; TRBD1 is a possible D gene (5 bases). Trimming took off 4 bases at V and 7 bases at J, with 11 bases between the two ends. This CDR3 spans 13 amino acids. Germline-derived CDR1 and CDR2 are ENHRY and SYGVKD. The CDR3 DNA is TGTGCCATCAGTGGGGGACTTTTCAACACCATATATTTT. Protein: CAISGGLFNTIYF.

V gene TRBV18 combines with J gene TRBJ2-3; D is perhaps TRBD1 (6 bases). CDR1 and CDR2 from the germline V gene are KGHSH and LQKENI. V lost 2 bases and J 4 bases, leaving 13 bases between the germline ends. This CDR3 region has 15 residues. CDR3 DNA sequence: TGTGCCAGCTCACCAGTGGAACAGGGAGCAGATACGCAGTATTTT. The encoded protein is CASSPVEQGADTQYF.

The chain carries TRBV5-6 and TRBJ2-3, with D uncertain. Deletions cut 0 bases from V and 12 bases from J, with 8 bases between. Looked up from germline, CDR1 is SGHDT and CDR2 is YYEEEE. This CDR3 spans 11 amino acids. CDR3 residues: CASSLASSQYF. The CDR3 DNA reads TGTGCCAGCAGCTTGGCATCCTCCCAGTATTTT. The entire variable domain, with the rest obtained from reference TRBV5-6 and TRBJ2-3, is as follows: DAGVTQSPTHLIKTRGQQVTLRCSPKSGHDTVSWYQQALGQGPQFIFQYYEEEERQRGNFPDRFSGHQFPNYSSELNVNALLLGDSALYLCASSLASSQYFGPGTRLTVL.

The chain has TRBV28 and TRBJ1-2; 9 bases agree with TRBD1. The CDR3 totals 14 residues. After removal of 4 bases from V and 8 bases from J, the junction contained 8 bases not matched to a gene. From germline, CDR1 is MDHEN and CDR2 SYDVKM. In DNA, the CDR3 is TGTGCCAGCAGTTCAACCGGGACAGGGACCGGCTACACCTTC. Protein product: CASSSTGTGTGYTF.

The genes are TRBV4-3 and TRBJ1-2; a possible D gene is TRBD1 (5 bases). V lost 1 base and J 10 bases, leaving 16 bases between the germline ends. The CDR3 extends over 14 amino acids. Germline CDR1 reads LGHNA; CDR2 reads YSLEER. The CDR3 sequence: CASSQVRRAHVYTF. In DNA, the CDR3 is TGCGCCAGCAGCCAAGTCCGCAGGGCACACGTCTACACCTTC.

On this clone itself: A read error may account for a junction end that differs from germline. V and J are TRBV7-7 and TRBJ2-5; 9 bases are shared with TRBD2. CDR3 length: 16 residues. CDR1 and CDR2 (germline): SSHAT, FNYEAQ (reference sequence). The CDR3 DNA reads TGTGCTAGCAGCTTAGCGCCGGCGGGGGGGATAGAGACCCAGTACTTC. Translated: CASSLAPAGGIETQYF.

The chain joins TRBV11-2 to TRBJ2-5; D gene ambiguous. Trimming shortened V by 2 bases and J by 4 bases, and 11 bases separated the two germline ends. CDR1 is SGHAT, CDR2 FQNNGV, per germline. The CDR3 covers 14 residues. The CDR3 DNA reads TGTGCCAGCAGCTTACAGGTCAGAGTAGAGACCCAGTACTTC. Its protein is CASSLQVRVETQYF.

V and J are TRBV30 and TRBJ2-7; 10 bases agree with TRBD1. Trimming at V came to 4 bases and at J to 4 bases, leaving 7 bases not matched to a gene. The CDR3 is 14 amino acids. Germline V lookup: CDR1 GTSNPN, CDR2 SVGIG (reference sequence). The CDR3, as DNA: TGTGCCTGGAACGTCGGACAGGGGGTATACGAGCAGTACTTC. This gives the protein CAWNVGQGVYEQYF.

V usage is TRBV4-3 and J usage is TRBJ2-3; TRBD1 matches 11 bases. V was clipped by 3 bases and J by 6 bases; unmatched bases: 5. Germline lookup yields CDR1 LGHNA and CDR2 YSLEER. The CDR3 consists of 15 residues. The CDR3 spells CASSHSGQGADTQYF. The CDR3 nucleotides are TGCGCCAGCAGCCACTCAGGACAGGGGGCCGATACGCAGTATTTT.

The V call is TRBV18, the J call TRBJ2-3; TRBD2 agrees at 7 bases. This CDR3 is built from 15 residues. V trimming: 5 bases; J trimming: 5 bases; junction bases outside the gene matches: 10. The germline V gene encodes CDR1 KGHSH and CDR2 LQKENI. CDR3 in DNA: TGTGCCAGCTCAGCCAATCAACGGACTAGAGATACGCAGTATTTT. Encoded protein: CASSANQRTRDTQYF.

The CDR3 nucleotides read TGTGCCAGTAGTATAGATCCCCGGGACAGTTTCTATCAGCCCCAGCATTTT. Protein: CASSIDPRDSFYQPQHF. The rearrangement links TRBV19 to TRBJ1-5; 7 bases are a match to TRBD1. Trimming took 0 bases from V and 5 from J; bases not matched to a gene: 10. The CDR3 loop spans 17 amino acids. The V gene's germline CDR1 is LNHDA and CDR2 SQIVND (reference sequence).

The gene calls are TRBV19 and TRBJ2-5, with D possibly matching TRBD1 (6 bases). From germline, CDR1 is LNHDA and CDR2 SQIVND (reference sequence). CDR3 length: 14 amino acids. V lost 3 bases, J lost 5 bases, and 13 bases lay in between. CDR3 amino acids: CASSIQGFGETQYF. The CDR3 DNA is TGTGCCAGTAGTATCCAGGGGTTCGGGGAGACCCAGTACTTC.

This chain links TRBV28 with TRBJ2-5, with 8 nucleotides matching TRBD1. This CDR3 has 13 residues. The germline V gene has CDR1 MDHEN and CDR2 SYDVKM. Unmatched junction bases numbered 3, after V lost 6 bases and J lost 3 bases. The CDR3 sequence is CASRTGAEETQYF. DNA for the CDR3: TGTGCCAGCAGGACAGGGGCCGAAGAGACCCAGTACTTC.

In its sample, this clone was seen once. The chain carries TRBV15 and TRBJ2-1; 10 nucleotides align to TRBD2. The trim removed 0 bases at V and 0 bases at J, leaving 2 bases unmatched. CDR1 is LNHNV, CDR2 YYDKDF, per germline (reference sequence). This CDR3 is built from 17 residues. The CDR3 protein is CATSRDLAGASYNEQFF. For the CDR3, the DNA is TGTGCCACCAGCAGAGATCTAGCGGGGGCCTCCTACAATGAGCAGTTCTTC.

This chain links TRBV4-3 with TRBJ2-5; TRBD2 aligns across 12 bases. Germline CDR1 LGHNA, CDR2 YSLEER. The V and J ends lost 0 bases and 5 bases, in that order; junction bases with no gene match: 7. This CDR3 contains 17 residues. The CDR3 DNA reads as TGCGCCAGCAGCCAAGAGACTAGCGGGGGCGTAGGGGAGACCCAGTACTTC. Translated, it gives CASSQETSGGVGETQYF.

The CDR3 sequence is CASSLWSLGTRRYEQYF. DNA for the CDR3: TGTGCCAGCAGCCTTTGGAGCTTGGGGACAAGGAGGTACGAGCAGTACTTC. The chain has TRBV28 and TRBJ2-7, with D possibly matching TRBD1 (6 bases). The CDR3 is 17 residues long. Germline V gene lookup returns CDR1 MDHEN and CDR2 SYDVKM. Trimming left V 6 bases short and J 4 bases short, with 25 bases between.

In this sample, this clone turned up a few times. The chain is built from TRBV7-3 and TRBJ1-3, with D unclear. Germline V lookup: CDR1 SGHTA, CDR2 FQGTGA. The CDR3 totals 15 residues. Trimming stripped 3 bases from V and 2 bases from J, with 11 bases between. In DNA, the CDR3 is TGTGCCAGCAGCTTCACCGCAGGTGCTGGAAACACCATATATTTT. Protein sequence: CASSFTAGAGNTIYF.

The rearrangement links TRBV10-3 to TRBJ2-6; TRBD2 might be the D (6 bases). Germline lookup yields CDR1 ENHRY and CDR2 SYGVKD. This CDR3 has 16 residues. V was pared by 4 bases and J by 1 base, with 11 bases between. The CDR3 DNA reads as TGTGCCATCAGTGTTGGGGGGTCTTCTGGGGCCAACGTCCTGACTTTC. As protein: CAISVGGSSGANVLTF.

The chain employs TRBV10-3 and TRBJ2-5; TRBD1 aligns across 9 bases. This CDR3 comprises 14 residues. Per the germline V gene, CDR1 is ENHRY and CDR2 is SYGVKD. J gave up 3 bases and V 5 bases, and 4 bases lay outside the gene matches. The DNA for the CDR3 is TGTGCCATCAGTTGGACAGGGGAGAAAGAGACCCAGTACTTC. As protein: CAISWTGEKETQYF.

The chain joins TRBV12-5 to TRBJ2-1, with 10 bases lining up with TRBD2. Losses at the gene ends were 6 bases for V and 2 bases for J; bases not matched to a gene: 4. The V gene's germline CDR1 is LGHNT and CDR2 FRNRAP. The CDR3 is 15 amino acids. CDR3 region: CASGLSGGAYNEQFF. Here the CDR3 DNA reads TGTGCTAGTGGCTTGAGCGGGGGGGCCTACAATGAGCAGTTCTTC.

The CDR3, as DNA: TGTGCCAGTAGTGGAACGGGACACTCTAATGAAAAACTGTTTTTT. It yields the protein CASSGTGHSNEKLFF. The chain combines TRBV19 with TRBJ1-4; D may be TRBD1 (6 bases). Germline V lookup: CDR1 LNHDA, CDR2 SQIVND (reference sequence). This CDR3 has 15 amino acids. Trimming stripped 5 bases from V and 3 bases from J, with 13 bases between. Full variable domain (remainder filled in from reference TRBV19 and TRBJ1-4): DGGITQSPKYLFRKEGQNVTLSCEQNLNHDAMYWYRQDPGQGLRLIYYSQIVNDFQKGDIAEGYSVSREKKESFPLTVTSAQKNPTAFYLCASSGTGHSNEKLFFGSGTQLSVL.

In DNA form, the CDR3 reads TGTGCCAGCTCACCCCCGACTAGCGGGGTTTACAATGAGCAGTTCTTC. This translates into CASSPPTSGVYNEQFF. The J gene is TRBJ2-1, the V gene TRBV18, with 11 nucleotides matching TRBD2. Losses at the gene ends were 3 bases for V and 4 bases for J; bases not matched to a gene: 5. Germline V gene lookup returns CDR1 KGHSH and CDR2 LQKENI. The CDR3 loop spans 16 amino acids. The full variable domain, completed using reference TRBV18 and TRBJ2-1, is NAGVMQNPRHLVRRRGQEARLRCSPMKGHSHVYWYRQLPEEGLKFMVYLQKENIIDESGMPKERFSAEFPKEGPSILRIQQVVRGDSAAYFCASSPPTSGVYNEQFFGPGTRLTVL.